The 29 T cell receptor beta chains in this list originate from one sample, sequenced in a study of blood T cell repertoires in COVID-19. Data came from immunoSEQ multiplex PCR; TCRdb stores just in-frame clones and leaves some out. Counted here are 240,000 or so clones, more than 80% occurring once; the ten biggest clones make up 7.5%. Input material: peripheral blood. These receptors came from a woman of 80 years or more with COVID-19, enrolled during active disease.

Note on this clone: One end of the junction fails to match germline, which may point to a read error. This chain links TRBV19 with TRBJ2-4; 7 nucleotides match TRBD2. The germline gives CDR1 LNHDA, CDR2 SQIVND (reference sequence). CDR3 size: 14 residues. The CDR3 loop is CASSPRLAENIQYF. The CDR3 coding sequence is TGTGCCAGTAGTCCCCGACTAGCCGAAAACATTCAGTACTTC.

The rearrangement links TRBV2 to TRBJ2-5, with 9 bases lining up with TRBD2. The CDR3 consists of 13 residues. Germline CDR1 and CDR2: SNHLY and FYNNEI. The V segment lost 11 bases and the J segment 2 bases; nucleotides outside the gene matches: 6. The CDR3 DNA follows: TGTGCCCGCGGGGGGGGGAGACAAGAGACCCAGTACTTC. It specifies CARGGGRQETQYF.

J is TRBJ1-1 and V is TRBV2, with D perhaps TRBD1 (6 bases). Trimming took off 7 bases at V and 5 bases at J, with 17 bases between the two ends. Germline V gene lookup returns CDR1 SNHLY and CDR2 FYNNEI. The CDR3 runs 14 residues. CDR3 DNA sequence: TGTGCCAGCATTTCCGGGGGGCTCGGGACTGAAGCTTTCTTT. Protein product: CASISGGLGTEAFF.

The rearrangement links TRBV9 to TRBJ2-5; 9 bases match TRBD1. Germline trimming cut 3 bases from V and 5 bases from J; bases unmatched to any gene: 11. Germline CDR1 is SGDLS and CDR2 is YYNGEE. The CDR3 totals 16 residues. The CDR3 coding sequence is TGTGCCAGCAGCGGCCCCCGGGACAGGGTGCGTGAGACCCAGTACTTC. Translation gives CASSGPRDRVRETQYF.

V is TRBV7-2 and J is TRBJ2-1; weak D call: TRBD2 (5 bases). The CDR3 runs 14 residues. Looked up from germline, CDR1 is SGHTA and CDR2 is FQGNSA. The V end lost 5 bases, the J end lost 4 bases, and 12 bases lay between the germline ends. The CDR3 DNA reads TGTGCCAGCAGCGCGCTACCGGGATACAATGAGCAGTTCTTC. This codes for CASSALPGYNEQFF. Drawing the rest from reference TRBV7-2 and TRBJ2-1, the complete variable domain is GAGVSQSPSNKVTEKGKDVELRCDPISGHTALYWYRQSLGQGLEFLIYFQGNSAPDKSGLPSDRFSAERTGGSVSTLTIQRTQQEDSAVYLCASSALPGYNEQFFGPGTRLTVL.

The J gene is TRBJ1-3, the V gene TRBV7-2; unclear D gene. Germline values: CDR1 SGHTA, CDR2 FQGNSA. The CDR3 has 14 residues. The germline V and J ends were trimmed by 6 bases and 7 bases, with 16 bases remaining between them. The CDR3, as DNA: TGTGCCAGCAGGGGCTCCTATATAGGCAACACCATATATTTT. As protein: CASRGSYIGNTIYF.

The chain recombines TRBV2 with TRBJ2-1, with TRBD1 matching 7 bases. Germline lookup yields CDR1 SNHLY and CDR2 FYNNEI. J gave up 9 bases and V 5 bases, and 10 bases lay outside the gene matches. The CDR3 is made up of 14 amino acids. DNA for the CDR3: TGTGCCAGCAGTCTACTTCAGGGGGTTAGTGAGCAGTTCTTC. This codes for CASSLLQGVSEQFF. The variable domain in full, completed from reference TRBV2 and TRBJ2-1, reads EPEVTQTPSHQVTQMGQEVILRCVPISNHLYFYWYRQILGQKVEFLVSFYNNEISEKSEIFDDQFSVERPDGSNFTLKIRSTKLEDSAMYFCASSLLQGVSEQFFGPGTRLTVL.

This clone was detected once. This chain links TRBV10-3 with TRBJ1-2; 7 bases fit TRBD1. The junction had 6 bases not matched to a gene; V was cut back by 6 bases and J by 2 bases. The V gene's germline CDR1 is ENHRY and CDR2 SYGVKD. There are 14 residues in the CDR3. The CDR3 DNA is TGTGCCATCAGGGAGGGGGCGCTGAACTATGGCTACACCTTC. Translated: CAIREGALNYGYTF.

The rearrangement joins TRBV7-2 to TRBJ2-1, with 14 bases lining up with TRBD2. The CDR3 loop spans 16 amino acids. Germline V gene lookup returns CDR1 SGHTA and CDR2 FQGNSA. With V trimmed by 5 bases and J by 8 bases, 8 bases remained unmatched. Here the CDR3 reads CASSPRTSGRKDEQFF. CDR3 coding DNA: TGTGCCAGCAGCCCCCGGACTAGCGGGAGGAAGGATGAGCAGTTCTTC.

The J gene is TRBJ1-1, the V gene TRBV29-1, with TRBD1 as a possible D gene (5 bases). This CDR3 comprises 11 residues. From germline, CDR1 is SQVTM and CDR2 ANQGSEA. Trimming left V 6 bases short and J 3 bases short, with 8 bases between. The CDR3 DNA is TGCAGCGTCCGGGGGGACACTGAAGCTTTCTTT. Amino acids: CSVRGDTEAFF.

The rearrangement links TRBV28 to TRBJ2-1; D possibly corresponds to TRBD1 (6 bases). CDR3 size: 16 residues. Trimming pared 7 bases from V and 0 bases from J, leaving 16 bases between. Germline CDR1 is MDHEN and CDR2 is SYDVKM. In nucleotides, the CDR3 is TGTGCCAGCAAGGAGAGAACAGGGAGCTCCTACAATGAGCAGTTCTTC. Translated, it gives CASKERTGSSYNEQFF.

The chain employs TRBV5-4 and TRBJ1-6, with TRBD1 matching over 8 bases. Germline assignment: CDR1 SGHNT and CDR2 YYREEE (reference sequence). V was pared by 3 bases and J by 2 bases, with 4 bases of the junction left unmatched. The CDR3 length is 16 residues. The CDR3 sequence is CASSSYRGTYNSPLHF. For the CDR3, the DNA is TGTGCCAGCAGCTCGTACAGGGGGACCTATAATTCACCCCTCCACTTT. Full variable domain (outside the CDR3, taken from reference TRBV5-4 and TRBJ1-6): ETGVTQSPTHLIKTRGQQVTLRCSSQSGHNTVSWYQQALGQGPQFIFQYYREEENGRGNFPPRFSGLQFPNYSSELNVNALELDDSALYLCASSSYRGTYNSPLHFGNGTRLTVT.

The chain combines TRBV3-1 (or the pseudogene TRBV3-2) with TRBJ1-5; D remains unclear. CDR1 and CDR2 (germline): LGHDT, YNNKEL (reference sequence). The CDR3 sequence is 12 residues long. V gave up 4 bases and J gave up 7 bases, with 8 bases separating them. The CDR3 bases are TGTGCCAGCAGCCGACCCGGGCAGCCCCAGCATTTT. The encoded protein is CASSRPGQPQHF.

In nucleotides, the CDR3 is TGTGCCAGCAGTTCGACAGGGGGGACTGGAAAACTGTTTTTT. This translates into CASSSTGGTGKLFF. This sequence joins TRBV2 and TRBJ1-4; 9 bases fit TRBD1. With V trimmed by 5 bases and J by 10 bases, 8 bases remained unmatched. The length of the CDR3 is 14 residues. Germline V gives CDR1 SNHLY, CDR2 FYNNEI.

V gene TRBV10-3 combines with J gene TRBJ1-2, with 10 bases lining up with TRBD1. The ends lost 6 bases at V and 6 bases at J; junction bases unmatched: 4. There are 13 residues in the CDR3. The germline V gene has CDR1 ENHRY and CDR2 SYGVKD. In DNA form, the CDR3 reads TGTGCCATCAGGAAGACAGGGGGCGATGGCTACACCTTC. This translates into CAIRKTGGDGYTF.

In DNA, the CDR3 is TGCAGTGCGGGAGGGGGGAGCGAGCAGTACTTC. The encoded protein is CSAGGGSEQYF. The chain employs TRBV20-1 and TRBJ2-7; D is possibly TRBD2 (7 bases). Trimming pared 6 bases from V and 6 bases from J, leaving 12 bases between. The CDR3 runs to 11 residues. Per the germline V gene, CDR1 is DFQATT and CDR2 is SNEGSKA (reference sequence).

This rearrangement joins TRBV12-3 or TRBV12-4 to TRBJ2-5; D gene uncertain. V was trimmed by 0 bases and J by 4 bases, leaving 3 bases between them. This CDR3 region has 12 residues. CDR3 bases: TGTGCCAGCAGTTTAGCCAGAGAGACCCAGTACTTC. Protein: CASSLARETQYF.

The chain carries TRBV11-3 and TRBJ1-3; D call uncertain. Between the trimmed V and J ends, which lost 4 bases and 4 bases, there was a span of 20 bases. Germline V CDR1 and CDR2: SGHNT, YENEEA. The CDR3 length is 17 residues. CDR3 nucleotide sequence: TGTGCCAGCAGCTCCTGGACCGGGAAGGAGGCCGGAAACACCATATATTTT. It specifies CASSSWTGKEAGNTIYF.

Note on this clone: This sample also contains other DNA sequences that code for the same CDR3. V and J are TRBV19 and TRBJ2-6; TRBD1 is a possible D gene (6 bases). Germline V lookup: CDR1 LNHDA, CDR2 SQIVND (reference sequence). This CDR3 comprises 16 residues. Trimming took off 9 bases at V and 0 bases at J, with 15 bases between the two ends. The CDR3 here is CASRRQASSGANVLTF. CDR3 sequence (DNA): TGTGCCAGCAGGAGACAGGCAAGCTCTGGGGCCAACGTCCTGACTTTC.

The V call is TRBV5-1, the J call TRBJ1-6, with D tentatively TRBD1 (5 bases). The CDR3 is 13 residues long. CDR1 is SGHRS, CDR2 YFSETQ, per germline. Deletions cut 3 bases from V and 10 bases from J, with 11 bases between. The CDR3 is CASSSTTESPLHF. The DNA for the CDR3 is TGCGCCAGCAGCTCTACGACAGAGTCACCCCTCCACTTT.

The CDR3 nucleotides are TGCGCCAGCAGCCAGACGTGGGGGGGGAACTATGGCTACACCTTC. It translates to CASSQTWGGNYGYTF. The V and J genes are TRBV4-3 and TRBJ1-2; TRBD1 might be the D (5 bases). The CDR3 totals 15 residues. The ends were cut back, 3 bases at V and 2 bases at J, with 13 bases in the middle. CDR1 LGHNA and CDR2 YSLEER come from the germline V gene.

This clone was counted a few times. J is TRBJ1-6 and V is TRBV28; 7 bases align to TRBD1. CDR3 size: 15 residues. Germline CDR1 is MDHEN and CDR2 is SYDVKM. With V trimmed by 3 bases and J by 4 bases, 3 bases remained unmatched. The CDR3 nucleotides are TGTGCCAGCAGTTTTGGGGACAGTTATAATTCACCCCTCCACTTT. Residues: CASSFGDSYNSPLHF.

J is TRBJ2-3 and V is TRBV7-2; 11 bases are shared with TRBD2. Germline V gene lookup returns CDR1 SGHTA and CDR2 FQGNSA. The CDR3 has 15 amino acids. The ends lost 5 bases at V and 4 bases at J; junction bases unmatched: 5. CDR3 sequence (DNA): TGTGCCAGCAGCAAACTAGCGGGAGTCCCAGATACGCAGTATTTT. Translated, it gives CASSKLAGVPDTQYF.

With regard to this clone: This specimen includes other DNA sequences encoding the same CDR3. This sequence joins TRBV19 and TRBJ1-5; 9 nucleotides match TRBD1. Germline V gene data show CDR1 as LNHDA and CDR2 as SQIVND (reference sequence). The V segment lost 7 bases and the J segment 5 bases; nucleotides outside the gene matches: 3. This CDR3 region has 13 residues. Here the CDR3 reads CASNRQGDQPQHF. DNA for the CDR3: TGTGCCAGTAATAGACAGGGGGATCAGCCCCAGCATTTT. The entire variable domain, with the rest obtained from reference TRBV19 and TRBJ1-5, is as follows: DGGITQSPKYLFRKEGQNVTLSCEQNLNHDAMYWYRQDPGQGLRLIYYSQIVNDFQKGDIAEGYSVSREKKESFPLTVTSAQKNPTAFYLCASNRQGDQPQHFGDGTRLSIL.

J is TRBJ1-2 and V is TRBV29-1; 8 bases map to TRBD1. V shed 4 bases, J shed 3 bases, and the junction held 13 bases outside the gene matches. Germline CDR1 is SQVTM and CDR2 is ANQGSEA. The CDR3 consists of 16 residues. CDR3 nucleotide sequence: TGCAGCGTTGTGGCAGGGGGCCAAGCTAGTGACTATGGCTACACCTTC. This gives the protein CSVVAGGQASDYGYTF.

V usage is TRBV24-1 and J usage is TRBJ2-3, with unresolved D. Germline V gene lookup returns CDR1 KGHDR and CDR2 SFDVKD. Trimming shortened V by 1 base and J by 2 bases, and 6 bases separated the two germline ends. CDR3 length: 14 residues. CDR3: CATSDFVNTDTQYF. The CDR3 DNA reads TGTGCCACCAGTGATTTTGTCAACACAGATACGCAGTATTTT.

V is TRBV28 and J is TRBJ2-2; 7 bases agree with TRBD1. V was pared by 5 bases and J by 0 bases, with 3 bases of the junction left unmatched. This CDR3 region has 15 residues. CDR1 MDHEN and CDR2 SYDVKM come from the germline V gene. Written as DNA, the CDR3 is TGTGCCAGCAGTACGGGACAGACGAACACCGGGGAGCTGTTTTTT. Amino acids: CASSTGQTNTGELFF.

This chain uses TRBV23-1 with TRBJ1-4; possible D gene TRBD1, 6 bases. TRBV23-1 is reported as an ORF; its role is uncertain. V was shortened by 0 bases and J by 0 bases, with 17 bases between the two germline ends. The CDR3 has 19 residues. CDR3 DNA: TGCGCCAGCAGTCAATCGTTGAGGGGGAATGAAGCAACTAATGAAAAACTGTTTTTT. Translation gives CASSQSLRGNEATNEKLFF.

The table lists this clone with a count of one. V is TRBV29-1 and J is TRBJ2-1; weak D call: TRBD2 (7 bases). The V end lost 5 bases, the J end lost 8 bases, and 16 bases lay between the germline ends. The CDR3 has 13 residues. Germline assignment: CDR1 SQVTM and CDR2 ANQGSEA. CDR3 sequence (DNA): TGCAGCGTTAGGAGGGGGGGCGCGTATGAGCAGTTCTTC. It specifies CSVRRGGAYEQFF.